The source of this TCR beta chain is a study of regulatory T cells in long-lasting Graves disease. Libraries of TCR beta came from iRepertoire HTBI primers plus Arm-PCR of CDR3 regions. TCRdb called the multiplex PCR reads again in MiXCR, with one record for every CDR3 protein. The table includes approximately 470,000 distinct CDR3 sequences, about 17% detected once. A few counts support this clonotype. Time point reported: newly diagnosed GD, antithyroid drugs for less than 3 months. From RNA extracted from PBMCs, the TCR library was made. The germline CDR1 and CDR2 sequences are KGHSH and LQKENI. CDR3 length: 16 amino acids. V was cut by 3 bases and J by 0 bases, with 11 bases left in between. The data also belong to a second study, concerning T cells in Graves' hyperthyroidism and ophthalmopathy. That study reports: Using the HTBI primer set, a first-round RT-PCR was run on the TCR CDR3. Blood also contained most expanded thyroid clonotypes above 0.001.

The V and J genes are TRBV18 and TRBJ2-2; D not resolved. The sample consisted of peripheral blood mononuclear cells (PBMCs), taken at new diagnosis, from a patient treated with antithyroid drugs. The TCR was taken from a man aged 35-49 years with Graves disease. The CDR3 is CASSPKRGANTGELFF. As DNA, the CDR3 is TGTGCCAGCTCACCGAAGAGAGGCGCGAACACCGGGGAGCTGTTTTTT.